A single sample gave rise to the 9 T cell receptor beta chains below, sequenced in a study of T cell responses to AZD1222 COVID-19 vaccine. This table comes from immunoSEQ multiplex PCR, and its TCRdb copy is limited to in-frame clones, with some not included. The repertoire holds approximately 74,000 clones, with 65% to 85% as singletons. The starting material was peripheral blood, obtained on day 0 of AZD1222 vaccination. These receptors originate from an adult in good health.

This chain connects TRBV19 to TRBJ1-5; possibly TRBD1 for D (5 bases). With 3 bases removed from V and 5 bases from J, the gap between germline ends came to 17 bases. CDR1 is LNHDA and CDR2 is SQIVND in the germline V gene (reference sequence). The CDR3 runs 16 residues. The CDR3 nucleotides read TGTGCCAGTAGTATGTCAGTTTTGGGACCGGATCAGCCCCAGCATTTT. Protein product: CASSMSVLGPDQPQHF.

In its sample, this clone was seen once. The chain is built from TRBV12-3 or TRBV12-4 and TRBJ1-1; D call uncertain. Trimming took 1 base from V and 12 from J, leaving 15 bases between them. The CDR3 contains 13 residues. The CDR3 loop is CASSLGEATQTFF. The CDR3, as DNA: TGTGCCAGCAGTTTAGGGGAGGCTACTCAGACTTTCTTT.

This rearrangement joins TRBV7-9 to TRBJ2-1, with D possibly matching TRBD2 (6 bases). Germline lookup yields CDR1 SEHNR and CDR2 FQNEAQ (reference sequence). V was clipped by 6 bases and J by 4 bases, with 10 bases between them. The CDR3 sequence is 13 residues long. The CDR3 DNA reads TGTGCCAGCAGTTCCGGGACTTACAATGAGCAGTTCTTC. This encodes CASSSGTYNEQFF.

This clone is deemed medium-sized. The chain uses TRBV6-2 or TRBV6-3 and TRBJ2-7, with 10 bases identical to TRBD2. Germline trimming cut 2 bases from V and 3 bases from J; bases unmatched to any gene: 13. Germline V gives CDR1 MNHEY, CDR2 SVGEGT. This CDR3 spans 18 amino acids. The CDR3 sequence: CASSYGWNKREGLYEQYF. The CDR3 nucleotides read TGTGCCAGCAGTTACGGGTGGAACAAGCGGGAGGGCCTCTACGAGCAGTACTTC.

The chain uses TRBV7-2 and TRBJ1-3; possibly TRBD1 for D (6 bases). Germline CDR1 is SGHTA and CDR2 is FQGNSA. The CDR3 extends over 15 amino acids. V lost 2 bases, J lost 2 bases, and 10 bases lay in between. The CDR3 here is CASSLRGQPGNTIYF. The CDR3 bases are TGTGCCAGCAGCTTAAGGGGACAACCTGGAAACACCATATATTTT.

This rearrangement joins TRBV2 to TRBJ1-5, with 10 bases identical to TRBD1. The CDR3 has 17 amino acids. V shed 7 bases and J 1 base; nucleotides not matched to a gene: 10. The germline V gene has CDR1 SNHLY and CDR2 FYNNEI. The CDR3 is CASTTRDRGGSNQPQHF. The DNA of the CDR3 is TGTGCCAGCACCACCCGGGACAGGGGTGGGAGCAATCAGCCCCAGCATTTT.

This clone was picked up a small number of times. V gene TRBV3-1 (or the pseudogene TRBV3-2) combines with J gene TRBJ2-1; D possibly matches TRBD1 or TRBD2 (6 bases each). Germline-derived CDR1 and CDR2 are LGHDT and YNNKEL (reference sequence). The CDR3 has 16 residues. Trimming pared 0 bases from V and 0 bases from J, leaving 9 bases between. The CDR3 protein is CASSQEGGSSYNEQFF. The CDR3 DNA follows: TGTGCCAGCAGCCAAGAAGGGGGGAGCTCCTACAATGAGCAGTTCTTC.

The V call is TRBV6-5, the J call TRBJ1-1, with unresolved D. Germline lookup yields CDR1 MNHEY and CDR2 SVGAGI. CDR3 size: 15 residues. With 1 base removed from V and 1 base from J, the gap between germline ends came to 10 bases. This chain's CDR3 is CASSYYDRPNTEAFF. The CDR3 DNA reads TGTGCCAGCAGTTACTATGATCGGCCGAACACTGAAGCTTTCTTT.

J is TRBJ1-6 and V is TRBV7-6; D is unclear. Germline loops: CDR1 SGHVS, CDR2 FNYEAQ. V was trimmed by 2 bases and J by 6 bases, leaving 8 bases between them. The CDR3 consists of 14 residues. DNA for the CDR3: TGTGCCAGCAGCTTACTACAGTCTAATTCACCCCTCCACTTT. Amino acids: CASSLLQSNSPLHF.